Listed here are 12 T cell receptor beta chains from one sample, sequenced in a study of vaccination effects on CD4 cells after COVID-19 (dated by TCRdb to 2021 to 2024). Preparation of the library involved the immunoSEQ multiplex PCR assay. TCRdb's version of the immuneACCESS table is confined to in-frame rearrangements and falls short of the full clone set. An unresolved V gene accounts for under half of the shortfall where checked; the remainder is of unknown origin. In this sample the table shows 65,000 to 90,000 clones, roughly 74% of which occur a single time. The top ten hold around 3% of the sample. No antigen has been identified for these receptors. To identify antigen-specific CD4+ T cell clonotypes by their expansion, the ViraFEST assay first stimulated PBMC with viral peptide pools and then applied TCR sequencing. After less than eleven days of culture, CD4+ T cells were isolated with the EasySep CD4+ T cell isolation kit. The absence of prior SARS-CoV-2 infection in healthy vaccine recipients was confirmed by negative nucleocapsid antibodies before and after vaccination.

Sample: CD4+ T cells from PBMCs cultured with HCoV-NL63 spike peptides, taken before COVID-19 vaccination. In the paper's terms, the cell subset or site label means: HCoV-NL63 spike overlapping peptide pool stimulation. The receptors were sampled from a human donor who received a COVID-19 vaccine.

The chain couples TRBV3-1 (or the pseudogene TRBV3-2) to TRBJ2-7; the D gene is possibly TRBD2 (6 bases). The CDR3 has 13 residues. V was pared by 2 bases and J by 4 bases, with 9 bases between. The germline V gene has CDR1 LGHDT and CDR2 YNNKEL (reference sequence). CDR3 DNA sequence: TGTGCCAGCAGCCAACGGGGGATGTACGAGCAGTACGTC. Protein: CASSQRGMYEQYV.

The CDR3 DNA sequence: TGTGCCACCAGCCCACCCGACTCGTTCTCCTCCTACAATGAGCAGTTCTTC. Translated: CATSPPDSFSSYNEQFF. The rearrangement links TRBV24-1 to TRBJ2-1; no clear D. Trimming removed 7 bases at V and 0 bases at J, with 18 bases between. The length of the CDR3 is 17 residues. Germline values: CDR1 KGHDR, CDR2 SFDVKD.

The chain is built from TRBV19 and TRBJ1-3; D may be TRBD1 (5 bases). Between the trimmed V and J ends, which lost 3 bases and 1 base, there was a span of 16 bases. The CDR3 extends over 17 amino acids. CDR1 and CDR2 (germline): LNHDA, SQIVND (reference sequence). The DNA of the CDR3 is TGTGCCAGTAGTATTGCGGGGACGGCCCTTTCTGGAAACACCATATATTTT. Amino acid sequence: CASSIAGTALSGNTIYF.

The chain joins TRBV29-1 to TRBJ2-3; D is uncertain. Germline V gene sequence: CDR1 SQVTM, CDR2 ANQGSEA. Trimming removed 6 bases at V and 0 bases at J, with 19 bases between. The CDR3 sequence is 16 residues long. CDR3 residues: CSVSRIRGVSTDTQYF. Here the CDR3 DNA reads TGCAGCGTGTCAAGGATACGTGGGGTTAGCACAGATACGCAGTATTTT.

The chain combines TRBV2 with TRBJ1-4; D gene unclear. The V end was cut by 3 bases, the J end by 4 bases, with 6 bases between. Germline loops: CDR1 SNHLY, CDR2 FYNNEI. This CDR3 comprises 13 residues. The chain's CDR3 is CASSDTVNEKLFF. CDR3 DNA sequence: TGTGCCAGCAGTGACACAGTTAATGAAAAACTGTTTTTT.

The chain uses TRBV3-1 (or the pseudogene TRBV3-2) and TRBJ1-6, with D unresolved. The length of the CDR3 is 13 residues. Per the germline V gene, CDR1 is LGHDT and CDR2 is YNNKEL (reference sequence). V dropped 1 base and J dropped 7 bases, with 5 bases sitting between them. The CDR3 reads CASSQADNSPLHF. In DNA form, the CDR3 reads TGTGCCAGCAGCCAAGCCGACAATTCACCCCTCCACTTT.

The V and J genes are TRBV11-1 and TRBJ1-4; 7 bases agree with TRBD1. Germline CDR1 is SGHAT and CDR2 is FQDESV (reference sequence). V trimming: 5 bases; J trimming: 0 bases; junction bases outside the gene matches: 6. This CDR3 contains 16 residues. The DNA of the CDR3 is TGTGCCAGCAGCCACAGACAGGGTGCAACTAATGAAAAACTGTTTTTT. Amino acids: CASSHRQGATNEKLFF.

V and J are TRBV14 and TRBJ2-2; 8 bases are shared with TRBD2. J lost 7 bases, V lost 1 base, and 5 bases had no gene match. Germline CDR1 is SGHDN and CDR2 is FVKESK. The CDR3 is 15 residues long. CDR3 protein: CASSQATGGHGELFF. DNA for the CDR3: TGTGCCAGCAGCCAAGCTACGGGGGGGCACGGGGAGCTGTTTTTT. Full variable domain (outside the CDR3, taken from reference TRBV14 and TRBJ2-2): EAGVTQFPSHSVIEKGQTVTLRCDPISGHDNLYWYRRVMGKEIKFLLHFVKESKQDESGMPNNRFLAERTGGTYSTLKVQPAELEDSGVYFCASSQATGGHGELFFGEGSRLTVL.

The chain joins TRBV7-3 to TRBJ2-1, with 8 bases matching TRBD2. Germline-derived CDR1 and CDR2 are SGHTA and FQGTGA. Germline trimming cut 1 base from V and 4 bases from J; bases unmatched to any gene: 12. The CDR3 runs to 18 residues. The CDR3, as DNA: TGTGCCAGCAGCTTAAGGGGCGGGGGGTCCCCCACTTACAATGAGCAGTTCTTC. Its protein is CASSLRGGGSPTYNEQFF.

This clone was detected a few times. The DNA for the CDR3 is TGTGCCAGCAGGGTCCTGGGGGTGGGTACTGAAGCTTTCTTT. As protein: CASRVLGVGTEAFF. This chain connects TRBV27 to TRBJ1-1; D perhaps matches TRBD1 (5 bases). The length of the CDR3 is 14 residues. The germline V gene encodes CDR1 MNHEY and CDR2 SMNVEV (reference sequence). Trimming cost V 6 bases and J 5 bases, with 16 bases left between them.

The rearrangement uses TRBV28 and TRBJ2-1; D possibly corresponds to TRBD1 (6 bases). CDR3 size: 15 residues. The ends were cut back, 5 bases at V and 4 bases at J, with 15 bases in the middle. Germline CDR1 MDHEN, CDR2 SYDVKM. The CDR3 is CASSQEQGSYNEQFF. CDR3 sequence (DNA): TGTGCCAGCAGTCAGGAACAGGGTTCGTACAATGAGCAGTTCTTC.

The genes are TRBV19 and TRBJ1-1, with D possibly being TRBD1 (6 bases). V was pared by 1 base and J by 1 base, with 10 bases between. This CDR3 spans 15 amino acids. Germline CDR1 is LNHDA and CDR2 is SQIVND (reference sequence). CDR3 amino acids: CASSIAGHGNTEAFF. For the CDR3, the DNA is TGTGCCAGTAGTATAGCGGGACACGGGAACACTGAAGCTTTCTTT.